This T cell receptor beta chain was profiled in a study of blood T cell repertoires in COVID-19. V shed 6 bases and J 4 bases; nucleotides not matched to a gene: 6. The CDR3 is made up of 14 amino acids. The V gene's germline CDR1 is LNHDA and CDR2 SQIVND (reference sequence). The data were produced by immunoSEQ multiplex PCR, yet TCRdb's version contains in-frame clones alone and is incomplete. Of tens of thousands of clones in the sample, about 91% were seen once. The sequence was collected from a woman older than 75 with acute or convalescent COVID-19. The source material was peripheral blood. This chain joins TRBV19 and TRBJ1-3; 7 bases are shared with TRBD1. In DNA form, the CDR3 reads TGTGCCAGTAGCCTAGGGACAGCCGGAAACACCATATATTTT. This sequence encodes CASSLGTAGNTIYF.